The 23 T cell receptor beta chains listed next were all sequenced from one sample in a study of T cell responses to AZD1222 COVID-19 vaccine (dated by TCRdb to the early 2020s). The intended sense of this specimen's time point label: about 28 days (+/-7) after the second vaccine dose. The method behind the library was the immunoSEQ multiplex PCR assay. TCRdb took this table from immuneACCESS and kept in-frame rearrangements with V and J called. Such tables lack part of the clones; where checked against another copy, unresolved V genes explain under half of the gap, and the rest is unexplained. The sample includes more than 85,000 clones, with approximately 90% observed a single time. The ten largest clones capture around 14% of the sample. Material: peripheral blood, obtained 28 days after the second AZD1222 dose. Every receptor here comes from an adult who received the AZD1222 COVID-19 vaccine.

The rearrangement uses TRBV4-1 and TRBJ1-1; D is unclear. V lost 2 bases to trimming and J lost 2 bases, with 3 bases between them. The CDR3 consists of 12 residues. The germline V gene has CDR1 MGHRA and CDR2 YSYEKL. CDR3 sequence (DNA): TGCGCCAGCAGCCAACCAAACACTGAAGCTTTCTTT. Translated: CASSQPNTEAFF.

V gene TRBV3-1 (or the pseudogene TRBV3-2) combines with J gene TRBJ1-5, with D hard to call. The CDR3 consists of 14 residues. Germline V gene data show CDR1 as LGHDT and CDR2 as YNNKEL (reference sequence). V lost 1 base, J lost 4 bases, and 8 bases lay in between. The CDR3 DNA follows: TGTGCCAGCAGCCAAGTTTCAGCTAATCAGCCCCAGCATTTT. Protein product: CASSQVSANQPQHF.

Written as DNA, the CDR3 is TGTGCCAGCTCACCTGACAGGGGGAATCAGCCCCAGCATTTT. The encoded protein is CASSPDRGNQPQHF. The gene calls are TRBV18 and TRBJ1-5; 9 nucleotides align to TRBD1. Germline V gene data show CDR1 as KGHSH and CDR2 as LQKENI. The CDR3 is 14 amino acids. The V segment lost 3 bases and the J segment 4 bases; nucleotides outside the gene matches: 1.

The CDR3 DNA is TGTGCCAGCAGCATTTGGGACAGGACGAACACTGAAGCTTTCTTT. Translating gives CASSIWDRTNTEAFF. The rearrangement uses TRBV21-1 and TRBJ1-1; whether TRBD1, the table's D call, matches the DNA was not checked. TRBV21-1 is reported as a pseudogene. The CDR3 covers 15 residues.

The chain joins TRBV3-1 (or the pseudogene TRBV3-2) to TRBJ2-1; D may be TRBD1 (6 bases). The V end was cut by 4 bases, the J end by 4 bases, with 14 bases between. The CDR3 loop spans 15 amino acids. The V gene's germline CDR1 is LGHDT and CDR2 YNNKEL (reference sequence). The chain's CDR3 is CASSPQGRSYNEQFF. As DNA, the CDR3 is TGTGCCAGCAGCCCCCAGGGGCGGTCGTACAATGAGCAGTTCTTC.

This clone was picked up a small number of times. The V and J genes are TRBV27 and TRBJ2-7; 8 nucleotides match TRBD2. The CDR3 extends over 15 amino acids. V gave up 0 bases and J gave up 5 bases; unmatched junction bases: 6. Germline CDR1 is MNHEY and CDR2 is SMNVEV (reference sequence). As DNA, the CDR3 is TGTGCCAGCAGTTTATCGCTGAGCGGGAGACACGAGCAGTACTTC. This translates into CASSLSLSGRHEQYF.

The chain combines TRBV19 with TRBJ2-6, with D possibly called TRBD1 or TRBD2 (5 bases each). Germline V gene sequence: CDR1 LNHDA, CDR2 SQIVND (reference sequence). V was trimmed by 6 bases and J by 2 bases, leaving 8 bases between them. This CDR3 has 14 amino acids. In DNA, the CDR3 is TGTGCCAGTAGCGGGGCTGCTGGGGCCAACGTCCTGACTTTC. It is translated as CASSGAAGANVLTF. The entire variable domain, with the rest obtained from reference TRBV19 and TRBJ2-6, is as follows: DGGITQSPKYLFRKEGQNVTLSCEQNLNHDAMYWYRQDPGQGLRLIYYSQIVNDFQKGDIAEGYSVSREKKESFPLTVTSAQKNPTAFYLCASSGAAGANVLTFGAGSRLTVL.

The chain has TRBV3-1 (or the pseudogene TRBV3-2) and TRBJ2-1; D is tentatively TRBD1 or TRBD2 (5 bases each). The CDR3 is 14 residues long. V was shortened by 0 bases and J by 15 bases, with 18 bases between the two germline ends. Germline CDR1 reads LGHDT; CDR2 reads YNNKEL (reference sequence). The CDR3 sequence is CASSQEVGVLKRFF. The CDR3 DNA reads TGTGCCAGCAGCCAAGAGGTGGGGGTCCTTAAGAGGTTCTTC.

The V call is TRBV19, the J call TRBJ2-1; no firm D call. Germline CDR1 LNHDA, CDR2 SQIVND (reference sequence). V was trimmed by 1 base and J by 3 bases, leaving 4 bases between them. CDR3 length equals 13 residues. CDR3 DNA: TGTGCCAGTAGTATAGCGCTCTACAATGAGCAGTTCTTC. This codes for CASSIALYNEQFF.

The chain uses TRBV6-1 and TRBJ1-3, with 10 bases fitting TRBD1. Trimming took 3 bases from V and 2 from J; bases not matched to a gene: 4. CDR1 and CDR2 from the germline V gene are MNHNS and SASEGT. The length of the CDR3 is 16 residues. DNA for the CDR3: TGTGCCAGCAGTGAGCGGACAGGGGGGGCTGGAAACACCATATATTTT. Its protein is CASSERTGGAGNTIYF.

The chain couples TRBV29-1 to TRBJ2-3, with 8 bases aligning to TRBD2. The CDR3 spans 14 residues. Germline V gives CDR1 SQVTM, CDR2 ANQGSEA. V trimming: 7 bases; J trimming: 4 bases; junction bases outside the gene matches: 10. This chain's CDR3 is CSAPGRREADTQYF. The CDR3 DNA is TGCAGCGCCCCAGGGAGGCGGGAGGCAGATACGCAGTATTTT.

V is TRBV6-5 and J is TRBJ1-1; D unresolved. The ends were cut back, 6 bases at V and 5 bases at J, with 19 bases in the middle. This CDR3 is built from 15 residues. Germline lookup yields CDR1 MNHEY and CDR2 SVGAGI. CDR3 loop: CASRPEVLGSTEAFF. CDR3 in DNA: TGTGCCAGCAGACCGGAGGTGCTGGGGAGTACTGAAGCTTTCTTT.

The genes are TRBV9 and TRBJ2-1; 8 nucleotides line up with TRBD2. Germline CDR1 reads SGDLS; CDR2 reads YYNGEE. Unmatched junction bases numbered 10, after V lost 2 bases and J lost 9 bases. The CDR3 is made up of 15 amino acids. CDR3 amino acids: CASSVSGGPVPEQFF. The DNA of the CDR3 is TGTGCCAGCAGCGTGTCGGGGGGGCCGGTACCTGAGCAGTTCTTC.

The rearrangement uses TRBV5-1 and TRBJ1-1; 11 nucleotides agree with TRBD1. Germline assignment: CDR1 SGHRS and CDR2 YFSETQ. The CDR3 is 16 amino acids. The trim removed 0 bases at V and 3 bases at J, leaving 4 bases unmatched. In DNA, the CDR3 is TGCGCCAGCAGCTTGGATTCGGGACAGGGGGACACTGAAGCTTTCTTT. Protein product: CASSLDSGQGDTEAFF.

The count of this clone is one. The rearrangement uses TRBV5-1 and TRBJ1-1; no reliable D call. Trimming stripped 6 bases from V and 4 bases from J, with 13 bases between. The CDR3 sequence is 13 residues long. Germline CDR1 is SGHRS and CDR2 is YFSETQ. Here the CDR3 reads CASNEPGSTEAFF. In nucleotides, the CDR3 is TGCGCCAGCAACGAGCCGGGAAGCACTGAAGCTTTCTTT.

The rearrangement links TRBV3-1 (or the pseudogene TRBV3-2) to TRBJ2-2; a possible D gene is TRBD2 (7 bases). V was cut by 6 bases and J by 3 bases, with 17 bases left in between. The CDR3 totals 16 residues. Per the germline V gene, CDR1 is LGHDT and CDR2 is YNNKEL (reference sequence). CDR3 in amino acids: CASSWPGGADTGELFF. The CDR3 nucleotides read TGTGCCAGCAGTTGGCCGGGGGGCGCGGACACCGGGGAGCTGTTTTTT.

This chain connects TRBV18 to TRBJ1-5; tentative D call: TRBD1 (5 bases). This CDR3 has 14 amino acids. Per the germline V gene, CDR1 is KGHSH and CDR2 is LQKENI. Trimming cost V 5 bases and J 6 bases, with 14 bases left between them. CDR3 in DNA: TGTGCCAGCTCAACCTGGGGGGTCGGTCAGCCCCAGCATTTT. Its protein product is CASSTWGVGQPQHF.

The chain carries TRBV27 and TRBJ2-2, with unresolved D. The germline gives CDR1 MNHEY, CDR2 SMNVEV (reference sequence). The CDR3 has 11 amino acids. V was shortened by 11 bases and J by 3 bases, with 7 bases between the two germline ends. CDR3 DNA sequence: TGTGCCGCAAGGGACACCGGGGAGCTGTTTTTT. Encoded protein: CAARDTGELFF.

The genes are TRBV5-1 and TRBJ2-7; no reliable D call. The CDR3 covers 15 residues. The V gene's germline CDR1 is SGHRS and CDR2 YFSETQ. V lost 0 bases and J 2 bases, leaving 12 bases between the germline ends. This CDR3 reads CASSLAFGQAYEQYF. DNA of the CDR3: TGCGCCAGCAGCTTGGCCTTTGGCCAGGCCTACGAGCAGTACTTC.

V and J are TRBV7-9 and TRBJ2-7, with a weak D call TRBD2 (6 bases). The germline V and J ends were trimmed by 8 bases and 5 bases, with 13 bases remaining between them. This CDR3 has 12 residues. Germline loops: CDR1 SEHNR, CDR2 FQNEAQ (reference sequence). CDR3 coding DNA: TGTGCCAGCCGGGGGAACCGCCACGAGCAGTACTTC. The encoded protein is CASRGNRHEQYF.

The chain is built from TRBV6-5 and TRBJ1-5; D unresolved. The CDR3 totals 13 residues. Germline lookup yields CDR1 MNHEY and CDR2 SVGAGI. Deletions cut 3 bases from V and 6 bases from J, with 9 bases between. This CDR3 is CASSYRRAQPQHF. CDR3 nucleotide sequence: TGTGCCAGCAGTTATAGGCGAGCTCAGCCCCAGCATTTT.

This clone was recorded once. The V and J genes are TRBV27 and TRBJ1-1, with D perhaps TRBD1 (5 bases). CDR3 length: 14 residues. Germline V gene sequence: CDR1 MNHEY, CDR2 SMNVEV (reference sequence). The ends were cut back, 6 bases at V and 0 bases at J, with 11 bases in the middle. The CDR3 sequence is CASSPTELNTEAFF. The CDR3 DNA sequence: TGTGCCAGCAGCCCGACAGAACTGAACACTGAAGCTTTCTTT.

The CDR3 DNA follows: TGTGCCAGCACTAAAGGGAGGGGTCCAACGGTCCCCTACAATGAGCAGTTCTTC. Amino acids: CASTKGRGPTVPYNEQFF. The chain links TRBV27 to TRBJ2-1, with 7 nucleotides matching TRBD2. The CDR3 has 18 amino acids. Germline trimming cut 7 bases from V and 2 bases from J; bases unmatched to any gene: 17. Germline V gene data show CDR1 as MNHEY and CDR2 as SMNVEV (reference sequence).